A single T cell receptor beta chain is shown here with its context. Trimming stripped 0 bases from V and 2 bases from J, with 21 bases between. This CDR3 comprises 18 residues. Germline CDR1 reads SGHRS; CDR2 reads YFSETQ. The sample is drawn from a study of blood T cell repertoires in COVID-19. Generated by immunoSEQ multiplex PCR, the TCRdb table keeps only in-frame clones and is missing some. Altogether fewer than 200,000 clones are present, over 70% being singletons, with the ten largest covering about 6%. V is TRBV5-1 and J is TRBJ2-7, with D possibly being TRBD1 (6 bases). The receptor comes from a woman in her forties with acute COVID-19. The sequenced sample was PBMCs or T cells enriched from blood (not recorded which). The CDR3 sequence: CASSLGEQGSDRPYEQYF. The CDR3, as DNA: TGCGCCAGCAGCTTGGGGGAACAGGGTTCAGATAGGCCCTACGAGCAGTACTTC.